This is a list of T cell receptor beta chains from one sample in a study of T cells expressing NK-cell markers. TCRdb reprocessed the 5' RACE reads, with one entry per CDR3 protein and no DNA. This table lists 400,000 to 550,000 distinct CDR3 sequences. The sequenced sample was blood T cells: a sorted CD56 or NKG2C T cell subset, CD4+ or CD8+ T cells, or bulk PBMC T cells (not recorded which). These receptors came from a woman aged 18-69 years in good health. Both conserved end residues are part of each CDR3. Fields, in order: V gene, J gene, CDR3 protein.

v_gene: TRBV7-8; j_gene: TRBJ2-1; CDR3aa: CASSLRTSGFNNEQFF
v_gene: TRBV20-1; j_gene: TRBJ2-4; CDR3aa: CSADPEGAKNIQYF
v_gene: TRBV20-1; j_gene: TRBJ2-6; CDR3aa: CSARDPYRGTTSGANVLTF
v_gene: TRBV6-1; j_gene: TRBJ1-5; CDR3aa: CASSQQGWGNQPQHF
v_gene: TRBV7-2; j_gene: TRBJ2-3; CDR3aa: CASSLGTSPDTQYF
v_gene: TRBV5-6; j_gene: TRBJ2-1; CDR3aa: CASSLDPRAFF
v_gene: TRBV10-3; j_gene: TRBJ1-1; CDR3aa: CAISGRGPKTEAFF
v_gene: TRBV12-3/TRBV12-4; j_gene: TRBJ2-5; CDR3aa: CASSLAGGRARETQYF
v_gene: TRBV3-1; j_gene: TRBJ1-1; CDR3aa: CASSPQGMDTEAFF
v_gene: TRBV25-1; j_gene: TRBJ2-3; CDR3aa: CASSSRDPRGTQYF
v_gene: TRBV7-2; j_gene: TRBJ2-3; CDR3aa: CANPGRPLGTQYF
v_gene: TRBV11-2; j_gene: TRBJ2-1; CDR3aa: CASSLGLAGMFSNEQFF
v_gene: TRBV12-3/TRBV12-4; j_gene: TRBJ1-5; CDR3aa: CASSPPTYRDHQPQHF
v_gene: TRBV7-9; j_gene: TRBJ2-1; CDR3aa: CASSDIAAGGPSYPQFF
v_gene: TRBV20-1; j_gene: TRBJ2-1; CDR3aa: CSARRREGNNEQFF
v_gene: TRBV10-3; j_gene: TRBJ2-1; CDR3aa: CAISGGGSGQNEQFF